The following is a TCR beta chain sequence with its context. Antigen specificity is unknown. Scientists isolated CD4+ T cells after a roughly 10-day culture period ended. CDR3 size: 13 residues. Germline lookup yields CDR1 MNHEY and CDR2 SVGAGI. V was clipped by 7 bases and J by 5 bases, with 14 bases between them. Sequencing was performed with immunoSEQ multiplex PCR; in TCRdb, only in-frame clones are kept and a portion is missing. The sample gives roughly 60,000 clones, 72% of which show up once; approximately 24% is in the top ten. This specimen belongs to a study of vaccination effects on CD4 cells after COVID-19. Turning to the study itself: At 16 days and one week before vaccination, a couple of convalescent patients gave samples.

The chain links TRBV6-5 to TRBJ1-1; D remains ambiguous. Sequencing used CD4+ T cells from PBMCs cultured without peptide, obtained before COVID-19 vaccination. This TCR derives from a human donor who had a prior SARS-CoV-2 infection. The CDR3 reads CASTRWGGTEAFF. The CDR3 nucleotides read TGTGCCAGCACTAGGTGGGGAGGGACTGAAGCTTTCTTT.